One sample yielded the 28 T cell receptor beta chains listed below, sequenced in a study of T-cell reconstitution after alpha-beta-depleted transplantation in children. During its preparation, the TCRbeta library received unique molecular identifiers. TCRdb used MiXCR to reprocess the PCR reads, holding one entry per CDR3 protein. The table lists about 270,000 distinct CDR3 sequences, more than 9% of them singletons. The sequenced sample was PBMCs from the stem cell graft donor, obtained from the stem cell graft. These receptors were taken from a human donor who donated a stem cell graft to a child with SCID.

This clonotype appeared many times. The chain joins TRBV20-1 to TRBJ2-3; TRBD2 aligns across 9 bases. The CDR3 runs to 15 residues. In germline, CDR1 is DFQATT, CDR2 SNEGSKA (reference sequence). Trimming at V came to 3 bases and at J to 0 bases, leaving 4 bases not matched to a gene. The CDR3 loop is CSASLSGGSTDTQYF. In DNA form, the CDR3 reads TGCAGTGCTAGCCTTAGCGGGGGAAGCACAGATACGCAGTATTTT.

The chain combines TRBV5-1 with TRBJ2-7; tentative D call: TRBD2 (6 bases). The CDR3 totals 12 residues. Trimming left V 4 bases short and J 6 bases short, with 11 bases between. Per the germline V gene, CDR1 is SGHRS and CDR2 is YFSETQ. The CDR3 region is CASSPAGIEQYF. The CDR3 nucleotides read TGCGCCAGCAGCCCGGCGGGGATCGAGCAGTACTTC.

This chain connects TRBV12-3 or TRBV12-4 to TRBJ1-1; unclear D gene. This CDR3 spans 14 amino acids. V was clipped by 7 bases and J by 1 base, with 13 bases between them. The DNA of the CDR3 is TGTGCCAGCATTCCTGGACGGCCGAACACTGAAGCTTTCTTT. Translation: CASIPGRPNTEAFF.

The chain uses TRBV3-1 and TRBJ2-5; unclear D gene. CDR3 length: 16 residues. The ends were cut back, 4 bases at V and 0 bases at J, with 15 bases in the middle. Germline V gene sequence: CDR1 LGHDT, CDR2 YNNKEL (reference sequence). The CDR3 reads CASSPRVSPYQETQYF. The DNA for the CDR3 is TGTGCCAGCAGCCCCCGAGTCTCCCCGTACCAAGAGACCCAGTACTTC.

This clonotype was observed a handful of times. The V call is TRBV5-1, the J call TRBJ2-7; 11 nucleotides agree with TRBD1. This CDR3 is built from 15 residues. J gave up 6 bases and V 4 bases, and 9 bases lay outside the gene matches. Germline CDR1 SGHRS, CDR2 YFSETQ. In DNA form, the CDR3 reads TGCGCCAGCAGCCCGTCGGGACAGGGGGATGGCGAGCAGTACTTC. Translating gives CASSPSGQGDGEQYF.

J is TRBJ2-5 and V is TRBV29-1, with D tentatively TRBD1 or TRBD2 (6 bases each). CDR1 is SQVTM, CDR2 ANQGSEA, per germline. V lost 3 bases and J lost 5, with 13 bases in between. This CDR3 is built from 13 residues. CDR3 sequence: CSVDGQGRETQYF. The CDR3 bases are TGCAGCGTTGACGGGCAGGGGAGGGAGACCCAGTACTTC.

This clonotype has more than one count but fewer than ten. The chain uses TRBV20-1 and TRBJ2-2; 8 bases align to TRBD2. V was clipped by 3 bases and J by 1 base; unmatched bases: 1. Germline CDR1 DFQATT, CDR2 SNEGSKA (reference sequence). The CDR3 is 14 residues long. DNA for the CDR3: TGCAGTGCTAGCAGCGGGGGGAACACCGGGGAGCTGTTTTTT. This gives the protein CSASSGGNTGELFF.

The CDR3 DNA follows: TGCGCCAGCAGCTTACCGGGACAGAACTATGGCTACACCTTC. The encoded protein is CASSLPGQNYGYTF. The J gene is TRBJ1-2, the V gene TRBV5-1, with 7 bases matching TRBD1. Trimming cost V 2 bases and J 2 bases; bases outside gene matches: 3. This CDR3 region has 14 residues. CDR1 SGHRS and CDR2 YFSETQ come from the germline V gene.

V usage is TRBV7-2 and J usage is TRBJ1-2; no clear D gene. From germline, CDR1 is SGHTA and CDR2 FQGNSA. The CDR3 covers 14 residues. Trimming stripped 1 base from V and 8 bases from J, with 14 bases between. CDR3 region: CASSLGKTVGGYTF. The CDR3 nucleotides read TGTGCCAGCAGCTTAGGGAAGACGGTGGGGGGCTACACCTTC.

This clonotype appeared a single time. CDR3 in amino acids: CASNTWTSVYNEQFF. The DNA of the CDR3 is TGTGCCAGCAATACATGGACTAGTGTCTACAATGAGCAGTTCTTC. V gene TRBV9 combines with J gene TRBJ2-1; 7 bases align to TRBD2. This CDR3 has 15 amino acids. Trimming removed 6 bases from V and 3 bases from J; junction bases left unmatched: 9. Germline values: CDR1 SGDLS, CDR2 YYNGEE.

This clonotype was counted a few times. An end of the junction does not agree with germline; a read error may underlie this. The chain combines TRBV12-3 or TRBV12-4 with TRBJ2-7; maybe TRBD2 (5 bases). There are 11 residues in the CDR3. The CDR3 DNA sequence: TGTGCCAGCAGTTTAGCGAGGGCCAAAACTTTC. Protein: CASSLARAKTF.

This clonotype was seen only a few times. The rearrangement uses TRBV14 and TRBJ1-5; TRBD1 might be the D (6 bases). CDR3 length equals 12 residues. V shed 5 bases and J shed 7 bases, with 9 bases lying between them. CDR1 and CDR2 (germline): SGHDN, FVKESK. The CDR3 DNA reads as TGTGCCAGCAGCAAACAGGGCCAGCCCCAGCATTTT. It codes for CASSKQGQPQHF.

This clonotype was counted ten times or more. The CDR3 sequence is CASSKGTANYGYTF. The CDR3 DNA is TGTGCCAGCAGCAAAGGGACAGCTAACTATGGCTACACCTTC. V gene TRBV5-8 combines with J gene TRBJ1-2; TRBD1 matches 7 bases. V lost 4 bases to trimming and J lost 0 bases; unmatched junction nucleotides: 3. The CDR3 is 14 residues long. Germline-derived CDR1 and CDR2 are SGHTS and YDEGEE.

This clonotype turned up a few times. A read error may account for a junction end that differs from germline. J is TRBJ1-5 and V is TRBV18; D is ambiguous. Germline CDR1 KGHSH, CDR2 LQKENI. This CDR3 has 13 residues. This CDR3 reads CVSSPNSNQPQHF. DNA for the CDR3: TGTGTCAGCTCACCAAACAGCAATCAGCCCCAGCATTTT.

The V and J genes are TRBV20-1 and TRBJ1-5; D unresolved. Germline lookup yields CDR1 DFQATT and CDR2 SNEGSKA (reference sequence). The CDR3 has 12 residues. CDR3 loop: CSAAASNQPQHF. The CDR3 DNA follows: TGCAGCGCAGCTGCCAGCAATCAGCCCCAGCATTTT.

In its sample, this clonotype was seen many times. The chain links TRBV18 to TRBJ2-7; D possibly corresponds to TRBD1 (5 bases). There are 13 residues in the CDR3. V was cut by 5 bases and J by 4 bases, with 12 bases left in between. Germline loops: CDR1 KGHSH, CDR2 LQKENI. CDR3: CASSTQQGYEQYF. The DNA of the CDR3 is TGTGCCAGCTCAACGCAGCAGGGTTACGAGCAGTACTTC.

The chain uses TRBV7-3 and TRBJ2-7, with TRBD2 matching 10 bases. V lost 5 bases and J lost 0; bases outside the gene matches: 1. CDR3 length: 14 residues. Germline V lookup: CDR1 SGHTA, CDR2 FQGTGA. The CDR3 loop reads CASSIAGGSYEQYF. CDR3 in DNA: TGTGCCAGCAGCATAGCGGGGGGCTCCTACGAGCAGTACTTC.

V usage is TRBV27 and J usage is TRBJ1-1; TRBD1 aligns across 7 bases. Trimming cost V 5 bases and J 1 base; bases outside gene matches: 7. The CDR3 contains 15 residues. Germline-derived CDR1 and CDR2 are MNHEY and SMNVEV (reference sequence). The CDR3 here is CASSPRRTGNTEAFF. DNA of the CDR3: TGTGCCAGCAGTCCCCGACGGACAGGGAACACTGAAGCTTTCTTT.

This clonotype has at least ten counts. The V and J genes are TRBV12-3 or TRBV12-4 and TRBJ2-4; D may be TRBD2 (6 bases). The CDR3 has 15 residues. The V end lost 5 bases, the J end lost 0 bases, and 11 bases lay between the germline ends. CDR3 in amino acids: CASSLGTLAKNIQYF. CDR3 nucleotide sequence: TGTGCCAGCAGTCTCGGGACTTTAGCCAAAAACATTCAGTACTTC.

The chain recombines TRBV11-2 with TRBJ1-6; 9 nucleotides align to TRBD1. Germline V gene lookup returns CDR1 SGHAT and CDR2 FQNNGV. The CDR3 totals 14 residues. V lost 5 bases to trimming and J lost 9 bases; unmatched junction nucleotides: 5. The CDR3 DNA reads TGTGCCAGCAGCCCCGGGACAGGGTTTTCACCCCTCCACTTT. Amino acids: CASSPGTGFSPLHF. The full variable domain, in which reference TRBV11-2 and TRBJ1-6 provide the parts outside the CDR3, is EAGVAQSPRYKIIEKRQSVAFWCNPISGHATLYWYQQILGQGPKLLIQFQNNGVVDDSQLPKDRFSAERLKGVDSTLKIQPAKLEDSAVYLCASSPGTGFSPLHFGNGTRLTVT.

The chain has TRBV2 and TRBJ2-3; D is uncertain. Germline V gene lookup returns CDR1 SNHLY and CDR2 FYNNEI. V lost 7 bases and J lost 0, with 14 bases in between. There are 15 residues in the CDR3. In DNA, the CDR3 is TGTGCCAGCACCCCAATCGGAACCAGCACAGATACGCAGTATTTT. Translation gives CASTPIGTSTDTQYF.

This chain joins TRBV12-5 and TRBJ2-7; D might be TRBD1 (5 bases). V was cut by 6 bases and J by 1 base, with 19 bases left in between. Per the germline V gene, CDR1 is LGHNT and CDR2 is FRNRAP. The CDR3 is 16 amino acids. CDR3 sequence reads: CASGSVLPRASYEQYF. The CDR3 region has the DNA TGTGCTAGTGGCTCCGTATTGCCCAGGGCGTCCTACGAGCAGTACTTC. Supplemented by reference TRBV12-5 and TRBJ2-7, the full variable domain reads DARVTQTPRHKVTEMGQEVTMRCQPILGHNTVFWYRQTMMQGLELLAYFRNRAPLDDSGMPKDRFSAEMPDATLATLKIQPSEPRDSAVYFCASGSVLPRASYEQYFGPGTRLTVT.

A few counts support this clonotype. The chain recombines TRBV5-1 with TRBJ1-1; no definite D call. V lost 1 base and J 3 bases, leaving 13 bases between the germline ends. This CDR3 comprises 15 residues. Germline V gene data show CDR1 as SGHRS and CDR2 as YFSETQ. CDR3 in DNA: TGCGCCAGCAGCTTGCCCTACCCAAGGGACACTGAAGCTTTCTTT. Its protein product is CASSLPYPRDTEAFF.

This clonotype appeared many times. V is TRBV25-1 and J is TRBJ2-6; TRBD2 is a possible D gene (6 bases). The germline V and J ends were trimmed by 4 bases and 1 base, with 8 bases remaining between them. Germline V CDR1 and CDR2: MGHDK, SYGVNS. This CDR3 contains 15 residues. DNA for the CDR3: TGTGCCAGCAGTGCGGGAGAATCTGGGGCCAACGTCCTGACTTTC. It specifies CASSAGESGANVLTF.

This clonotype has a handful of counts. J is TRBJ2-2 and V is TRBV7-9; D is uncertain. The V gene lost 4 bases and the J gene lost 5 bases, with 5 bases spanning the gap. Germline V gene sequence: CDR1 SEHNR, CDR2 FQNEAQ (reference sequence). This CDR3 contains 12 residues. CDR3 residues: CASSYETGELFF. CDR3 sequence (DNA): TGTGCCAGCAGCTATGAGACCGGGGAGCTGTTTTTT.

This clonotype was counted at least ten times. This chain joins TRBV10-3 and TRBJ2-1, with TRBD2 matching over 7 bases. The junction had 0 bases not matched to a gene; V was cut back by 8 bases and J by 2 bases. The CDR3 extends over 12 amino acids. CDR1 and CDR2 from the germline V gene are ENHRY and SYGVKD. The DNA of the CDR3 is TGTGCCATCGGGGGGGCCTACAATGAGCAGTTCTTC. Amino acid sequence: CAIGGAYNEQFF.

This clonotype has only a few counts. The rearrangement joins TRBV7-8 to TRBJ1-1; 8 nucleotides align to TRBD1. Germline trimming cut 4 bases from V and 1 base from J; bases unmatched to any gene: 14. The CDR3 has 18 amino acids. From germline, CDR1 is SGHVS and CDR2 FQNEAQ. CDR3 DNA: TGTGCCAGCAGCTCAGAGGGCTCCAGGGGGCGACGGAACACTGAAGCTTTCTTT. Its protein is CASSSEGSRGRRNTEAFF.

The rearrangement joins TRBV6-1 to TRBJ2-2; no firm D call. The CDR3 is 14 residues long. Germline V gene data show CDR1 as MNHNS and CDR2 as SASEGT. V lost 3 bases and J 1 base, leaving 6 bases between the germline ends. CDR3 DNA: TGTGCCAGCAGTGAGAGTCAGAACACCGGGGAGCTGTTTTTT. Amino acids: CASSESQNTGELFF.